This T cell receptor beta chain was sequenced in a study of lung T cells in sarcoidosis with Löfgren's syndrome. The overall study: Analyses focused on Löfgren's syndrome patients.

This clonotype was observed many times. Its antigen is unknown. TCRdb analysed the reads with MiXCR anew, one entry per CDR3 protein. The data contain around 60,000 distinct CDR3 sequences, 21% of them singletons. V lost 0 bases to trimming and J lost 1 base, with 16 bases between them. The CDR3 has 16 residues. In germline, CDR1 is DFQATT, CDR2 SNEGSKA (reference sequence). Whole-study results and caveats: Multiple Löfgren's syndrome patients reportedly shared TRAV12-1 and TRBV2 CDR3 motifs. Löfgren's syndrome patients reportedly showed greatest TRAV12-1 and TRBV2 expansion versus controls.

The sequence came from a human donor with sarcoidosis (Löfgren's syndrome or another form), or a control subject (not recorded which). The chain employs TRBV20-1 and TRBJ2-7; D may be TRBD2 (7 bases). Material for sequencing was CD4+ T cells from PBMCs. Here the CDR3 DNA reads TGCAGTGCTAGAGATGTAAGGGGGGGGGGTTCCTACGAGCAGTACGTC. It is translated as CSARDVRGGGSYEQYV.